This T cell receptor (beta chain) was sequenced during a study of T cells after yellow fever vaccination. UMIs were added to TCR cDNA along with a universal primer site when it was made by 5'RACE template switching. TCRdb processed the 5' RACE reads anew with MiXCR; each CDR3 protein has one entry. The sample yields roughly 240,000 distinct CDR3 sequences, around 6.7% seen once. General study points: Reappearance after the booster was observed for most primary-vaccination clones (around 96% CD4, about 86% CD8). Shared CD4/CD8 clonotypes were a small share, likely from convergent recombination. Abundant clonotypes (contaminants from the bulk population) could be present in FACS-sorted repertoires.

The CDR3 runs 15 residues. CDR1 is DFQATT and CDR2 is SNEGSKA in the germline V gene (reference sequence). V lost 1 base and J lost 3; bases outside the gene matches: 8. On this clonotype itself: Its specificity is not known.

The specimen was CD4+ T cells sorted from PBMCs, collected on the day of the yellow fever booster vaccination. The chain employs TRBV20-1 and TRBJ2-7, with 8 bases identical to TRBD2. The TCR sequence derives from a man under 40 who received the YFV17D yellow fever vaccine. CDR3 loop: CSARVRAGDFYEQYF. DNA of the CDR3: TGCAGTGCTAGAGTGAGAGCGGGAGATTTCTACGAGCAGTACTTC.